A selection of T cell receptor beta chains follows, all from one sample in a study of shared clonotypes between healthy human individuals. Method: immunoSEQ multiplex PCR; TCRdb's copy keeps in-frame clones and lacks some. The sample consists of around 95,000 clones, less than 60% of them appearing once. Material for sequencing was PBMCs. All receptors come from a woman between 35 and 50 years old in good health. Some clones in this sample may be carry-over from other donors' samples. Both conserved end residues are part of each CDR3.

V,J,CDR3
TRBV6-7,TRBJ2-5,CASSTNSTSGRLRETQYF
TRBV27,TRBJ2-1,CASSLYNEQFF
TRBV29-1,TRBJ1-1,CSAFEGAGNTEAFF
TRBV29-1,TRBJ2-1,CSVASGSNEQFF
TRBV28,TRBJ1-2,CASSLRVAGGAGYTF
TRBV15,TRBJ2-5,CATSRGGPGAETQYF
TRBV7-9,TRBJ2-1,CASSFRGLAGDEQFF
TRBV7-2,TRBJ2-7,CASSPVVGGPYEQYF
TRBV7-9,TRBJ1-1,CASSLQVNTEAFF
TRBV30,TRBJ1-6,CAWLQGSYNSPLHF
TRBV25-1,TRBJ2-2,CASSEETGELFF
TRBV4-1,TRBJ2-1,CASSQVGGSPFNEQFF
TRBV27,TRBJ2-5,CASSLSRGVQETQYF
TRBV10-3,.,CAISGATSTTYEQYF
TRBV7-6,TRBJ2-2,CASTWSGRGTGELFF
TRBV27,.,CASTQAGVYEQYF
TRBV29-1,TRBJ2-6,CSVQPSGANVLTF
TRBV5-6,TRBJ2-7,CASWRLAGAYEQYF
TRBV7-8,TRBJ1-2,CASSLEPGQRTVFYGYTF
TRBV7-3,TRBJ2-1,CASSLFHINLYNEQFF
TRBV5-1,TRBJ2-3,CASHSGDYTDTQYF
TRBV14,TRBJ2-1,CASRPLFGSYNEQFF
TRBV15,TRBJ2-3,CATSDRLAASTDTQYF
TRBV6-1,TRBJ1-5,CASSRGTGGRQPQHF
TRBV29-1,TRBJ2-7,CSVEQMVGEQYF